Following are 22 T cell receptor beta chains from one sample sequenced in a study of regulatory T cells in long-lasting Graves disease. Arm-PCR of CDR3 regions and iRepertoire HTBI primers were the basis on which TCR beta libraries were built. In TCRdb, the multiplex PCR reads were re-called with MiXCR into one record per CDR3 protein. The sample consists of 380,000 or so distinct CDR3 sequences, about a sixth of them appearing once. The sample's time point: newly diagnosed GD, antithyroid drugs for less than 3 months. Following extraction of RNA from PBMCs, that RNA was used to make the TCR library. These same data were also listed under a study on T cells in Graves' hyperthyroidism and ophthalmopathy.

The starting material was peripheral blood mononuclear cells (PBMCs), obtained at new diagnosis, from a patient treated with antithyroid drugs. The receptor source for this set is a woman aged 18 to 35 with Graves disease.

The chain links TRBV20-1 to TRBJ2-7; D is unresolved. Between the trimmed V and J ends, which lost 0 bases and 3 bases, there was a span of 24 bases. Germline-derived CDR1 and CDR2 are DFQATT and SNEGSKA (reference sequence). The CDR3 has 18 residues. This chain's CDR3 is CSARDSVHKGWRGYEQYF. DNA for the CDR3: TGCAGTGCTAGAGATAGTGTACATAAAGGATGGCGAGGCTACGAGCAGTACTTC.

This clonotype was seen repeatedly, ten times or more. V gene TRBV28 combines with J gene TRBJ1-4; a weak D match, TRBD1 (5 bases). CDR3 length: 15 amino acids. Trimming stripped 7 bases from V and 4 bases from J, with 16 bases between. Germline loops: CDR1 MDHEN, CDR2 SYDVKM. The CDR3 loop reads CASTPRGRDNEKLFF. DNA for the CDR3: TGTGCCAGCACCCCGCGGGGCAGGGATAATGAAAAACTGTTTTTT.

This clonotype was recorded many times. This chain links TRBV5-1 with TRBJ1-5; no definite D call. Germline V gives CDR1 SGHRS, CDR2 YFSETQ. V lost 0 bases to trimming and J lost 4 bases, with 14 bases between them. There are 16 residues in the CDR3. CDR3 loop: CASSLEPATVNQPQHF. CDR3 DNA sequence: TGCGCCAGCAGCTTGGAACCCGCTACCGTAAATCAGCCCCAGCATTTT.

There are many counts of this clonotype. The genes are TRBV3-1 and TRBJ1-5, with D unresolved. Germline CDR1 LGHDT, CDR2 YNNKEL (reference sequence). CDR3 length: 15 amino acids. Trimming cost V 1 base and J 1 base, with 8 bases left between them. DNA of the CDR3: TGTGCCAGCAGCCAAGGGGTAGGGAGCAATCAGCCCCAGCATTTT. It translates to CASSQGVGSNQPQHF. Based on the CDR3 plus reference TRBV3-1 and TRBJ1-5, the full variable domain is DTAVSQTPKYLVTQMGNDKSIKCEQNLGHDTMYWYKQDSKKFLKIMFSYNNKELIINETVPNRFSPKSPDKAHLNLHINSLELGDSAVYFCASSQGVGSNQPQHFGDGTRLSIL.

This clonotype was counted many times. The gene calls are TRBV28 and TRBJ2-1; 12 bases map to TRBD2. After removal of 3 bases from V and 5 bases from J, the junction contained 5 bases not matched to a gene. The CDR3 contains 16 residues. Looked up from germline, CDR1 is MDHEN and CDR2 is SYDVKM. DNA of the CDR3: TGTGCCAGCAGTTTGATTGGACTAGCGGGGAACAATGAGCAGTTCTTC. It codes for CASSLIGLAGNNEQFF.

The chain recombines TRBV29-1 with TRBJ1-5; 7 nucleotides line up with TRBD1. CDR3 length: 13 residues. The germline gives CDR1 SQVTM, CDR2 ANQGSEA. V shed 4 bases, J shed 6 bases, and the junction held 6 bases outside the gene matches. The DNA for the CDR3 is TGCAGCGTTGGAGACAGGGTGTCTCAGCCCCAGCATTTT. Translation: CSVGDRVSQPQHF. Supplemented by reference TRBV29-1 and TRBJ1-5, the full variable domain reads SAVISQKPSRDICQRGTSLTIQCQVDSQVTMMFWYRQQPGQSLTLIATANQGSEATYESGFVIDKFPISRPNLTFSTLTVSNMSPEDSSIYLCSVGDRVSQPQHFGDGTRLSIL.

This clonotype was seen many times. V and J are TRBV2 and TRBJ2-2, with TRBD2 identical over 8 bases. V lost 6 bases and J lost 2; bases outside the gene matches: 5. The CDR3 has 15 amino acids. Per germline, CDR1 SNHLY and CDR2 FYNNEI. As DNA, the CDR3 is TGTGCCAGCAGCCCCGGACTAGCTAACACCGGGGAGCTGTTTTTT. Translated, it gives CASSPGLANTGELFF.

This clonotype was recorded many times. The rearrangement joins TRBV29-1 to TRBJ1-1; D possibly corresponds to TRBD1 (5 bases). Germline V gene sequence: CDR1 SQVTM, CDR2 ANQGSEA. This CDR3 region has 12 residues. V was shortened by 4 bases and J by 7 bases, with 13 bases between the two germline ends. The DNA for the CDR3 is TGCAGCGTTGGATTGCGACAGAGTGAAGCTTTCTTT. Encoded protein: CSVGLRQSEAFF.

Notes on this clonotype: A far larger clone is just one base off, so this is likely a read error. The V and J genes are TRBV3-1 and TRBJ2-3; a possible D gene is TRBD1 (5 bases). The end of the DNA is better explained by TRBJ2-7, so the J call may be wrong. The CDR3 runs to 13 residues. The germline gives CDR1 LGHDT, CDR2 YNNKEL (reference sequence). CDR3 nucleotide sequence: TGTGCCAGCAGCCAAGCAGGGTGGGACGAGCAGTACTTC. Translated, it gives CASSQAGWDEQYF.

The gene calls are TRBV20-1 and TRBJ1-6, with unresolved D. V lost 0 bases and J 7 bases, leaving 13 bases between the germline ends. The CDR3 has 15 residues. CDR1 and CDR2 (germline): DFQATT, SNEGSKA (reference sequence). The CDR3 DNA reads as TGCAGTGCTAGAGATGAACCCATCGCGAATTCACCCCTCCACTTT. Protein product: CSARDEPIANSPLHF.

This clonotype appeared many times. The chain carries TRBV6-1 and TRBJ1-1; tentatively, D is TRBD1 (5 bases). This CDR3 has 13 amino acids. Germline V gene data show CDR1 as MNHNS and CDR2 as SASEGT. Trimming shortened V by 10 bases and J by 4 bases, and 16 bases separated the two germline ends. The CDR3 protein is CAILNGDFTEAFF. Here the CDR3 DNA reads TGTGCCATCCTGAATGGGGACTTCACTGAAGCTTTCTTT.

This clonotype occurred many times. The CDR3 sequence: CASSRGLIRATEAFF. In nucleotides, the CDR3 is TGTGCCAGCAGCCGCGGATTAATAAGGGCCACTGAAGCTTTCTTT. This rearrangement joins TRBV3-1 to TRBJ1-1; no definite D call. Germline-derived CDR1 and CDR2 are LGHDT and YNNKEL (reference sequence). The CDR3 contains 15 residues. The V and J ends lost 4 bases and 4 bases respectively, with 16 bases between them.

The gene calls are TRBV10-3 and TRBJ2-7; a possible D gene is TRBD1 (6 bases). This CDR3 region has 16 residues. Germline lookup yields CDR1 ENHRY and CDR2 SYGVKD. Trimming took 6 bases from V and 2 from J, leaving 20 bases between them. In DNA form, the CDR3 reads TGTGCCATCAGAACCGCGTCCAGAGGGACAACCTACGAGCAGTACTTC. Translation gives CAIRTASRGTTYEQYF.

There are many counts of this clonotype. J is TRBJ1-1 and V is TRBV28; D unclear. V was pared by 6 bases and J by 5 bases, with 19 bases between. The CDR3 covers 15 residues. Per germline, CDR1 MDHEN and CDR2 SYDVKM. The CDR3 nucleotides read TGTGCCAGCAGCTCCGGACTGACCGGGAGGACTGAAGCTTTCTTT. Protein product: CASSSGLTGRTEAFF. Using reference TRBV28 and TRBJ1-1 for the parts outside the CDR3, the full variable domain is DVKVTQSSRYLVKRTGEKVFLECVQDMDHENMFWYRQDPGLGLRLIYFSYDVKMKEKGDIPEGYSVSREKKERFSLILESASTNQTSMYLCASSSGLTGRTEAFFGQGTRLTVV.

This clonotype was recorded many times. V and J are TRBV20-1 and TRBJ2-1; the match to TRBD1 covers 11 bases. J lost 0 bases, V lost 6 bases, and 16 bases had no gene match. The V gene's germline CDR1 is DFQATT and CDR2 SNEGSKA (reference sequence). The CDR3 has 19 residues. The CDR3 DNA is TGCAGTGCCCGAGACCCGGGACAGGGGGATCTGAGCTCCTACAATGAGCAGTTCTTC. It specifies CSARDPGQGDLSSYNEQFF.

This clonotype was seen more than once but under ten times. It may be a read error: a sequence one base away is much more abundant. The chain joins TRBV18 to TRBJ2-1; D gene unclear. CDR1 KGHSH and CDR2 LQKENI come from the germline V gene. The CDR3 runs 15 residues. In nucleotides, the CDR3 is TGTGCCAGCTCACCCAGCGCCCGTAACTACGATGATCAGTTCTTC. Encoded protein: CASSPSARNYDDQFF.

This clonotype has a count of ten or more. This chain joins TRBV3-1 and TRBJ2-7; possibly TRBD2 for D (7 bases). This CDR3 is 13 amino acids long. Germline V gene sequence: CDR1 LGHDT, CDR2 YNNKEL (reference sequence). V dropped 3 bases and J dropped 5 bases, with 11 bases sitting between them. CDR3 nucleotides: TGTGCCAGCAGCCAGCGGGGGCGGGACGAGCAGTACTTC. Translating gives CASSQRGRDEQYF.

This clonotype came up a few times. Written as DNA, the CDR3 is TGCGCCAGCAGCTGGACAGACAATGAGCAGTTCTTC. This encodes CASSWTDNEQFF. The chain has TRBV5-1 and TRBJ2-1; TRBD1 is a possible D gene (6 bases). With 3 bases removed from V and 5 bases from J, the gap between germline ends came to 6 bases. The CDR3 is made up of 12 amino acids. The V gene's germline CDR1 is SGHRS and CDR2 YFSETQ.

This clonotype is labeled as medium-sized. The CDR3 protein is CSARDKETSGFF. CDR3 DNA: TGCAGTGCTAGAGATAAGGAAACTAGCGGTTTCTTC. The J gene is TRBJ2-1, the V gene TRBV20-1; TRBD2 matches 8 bases. Trimming cost V 0 bases and J 16 bases; bases outside gene matches: 8. The germline gives CDR1 DFQATT, CDR2 SNEGSKA (reference sequence). The CDR3 contains 12 residues.

V is TRBV5-5 and J is TRBJ2-2, with 7 bases that match TRBD1. In germline, CDR1 is SGHKS, CDR2 YYEKEE (reference sequence). This CDR3 is 15 amino acids long. V lost 4 bases, J lost 4 bases, and 7 bases stayed unmatched. Here the CDR3 DNA reads TGTGCCAGCAGCGTTACAGGGGCGGGCACCGGGGAGCTGTTTTTT. Residues: CASSVTGAGTGELFF.

This clonotype was seen repeatedly, ten times or more. The chain recombines TRBV6-1 with TRBJ2-1; 8 bases are shared with TRBD1. Germline CDR1 and CDR2: MNHNS and SASEGT. V was clipped by 6 bases and J by 4 bases; unmatched bases: 8. The CDR3 length is 15 residues. CDR3 nucleotide sequence: TGTGCCAGCAGGACAGGGGTTGTTTTGTACAATGAGCAGTTCTTC. It encodes CASRTGVVLYNEQFF.

The table lists this clonotype with many counts. CDR3: CATSDLQGDTQYF. The CDR3 DNA reads TGTGCCACCAGTGACCTACAGGGGGATACGCAGTATTTT. The chain is built from TRBV24-1 and TRBJ2-3; 7 positions agree with TRBD1. The CDR3 totals 13 residues. V lost 4 bases and J lost 6; bases outside the gene matches: 3. The V gene's germline CDR1 is KGHDR and CDR2 SFDVKD.